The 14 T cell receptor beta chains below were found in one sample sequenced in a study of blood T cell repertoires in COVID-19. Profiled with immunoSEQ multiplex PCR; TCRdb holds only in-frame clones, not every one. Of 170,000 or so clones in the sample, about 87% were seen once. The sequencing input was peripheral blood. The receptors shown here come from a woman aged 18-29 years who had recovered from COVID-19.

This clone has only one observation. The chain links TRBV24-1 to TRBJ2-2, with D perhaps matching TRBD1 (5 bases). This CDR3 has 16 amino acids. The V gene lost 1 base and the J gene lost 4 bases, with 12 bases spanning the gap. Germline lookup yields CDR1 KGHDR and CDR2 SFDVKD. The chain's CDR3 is CATSDFRTPFTGELFF. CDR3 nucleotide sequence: TGTGCCACCAGTGATTTCCGGACACCCTTCACCGGGGAGCTGTTTTTT.

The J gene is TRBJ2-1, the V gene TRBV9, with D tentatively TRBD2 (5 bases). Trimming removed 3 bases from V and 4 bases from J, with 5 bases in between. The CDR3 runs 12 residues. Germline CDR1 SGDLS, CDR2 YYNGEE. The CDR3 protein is CASSAGYNEQFF. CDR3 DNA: TGTGCCAGCAGCGCGGGGTACAATGAGCAGTTCTTC.

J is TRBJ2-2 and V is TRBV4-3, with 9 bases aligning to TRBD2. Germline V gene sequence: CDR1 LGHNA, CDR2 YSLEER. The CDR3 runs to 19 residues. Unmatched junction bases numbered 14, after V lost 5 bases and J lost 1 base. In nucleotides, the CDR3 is TGCGCCAGCAGCGAGGGATGGCTAGCGGGACCCAAGAACACCGGGGAGCTGTTTTTT. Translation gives CASSEGWLAGPKNTGELFF.

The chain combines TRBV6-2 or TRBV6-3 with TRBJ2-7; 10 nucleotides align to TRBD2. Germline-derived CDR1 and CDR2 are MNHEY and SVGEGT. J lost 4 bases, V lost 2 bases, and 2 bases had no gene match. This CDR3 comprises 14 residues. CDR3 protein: CASSYGTSAYEQYF. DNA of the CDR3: TGTGCCAGCAGTTACGGGACTAGCGCTTACGAGCAGTACTTC.

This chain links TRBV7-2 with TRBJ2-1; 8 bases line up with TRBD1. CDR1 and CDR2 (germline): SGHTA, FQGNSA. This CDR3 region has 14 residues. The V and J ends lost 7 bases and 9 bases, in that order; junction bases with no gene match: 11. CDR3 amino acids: CASTEDRAWGEQFF. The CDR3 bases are TGTGCCAGCACCGAGGACAGGGCGTGGGGTGAGCAGTTCTTC.

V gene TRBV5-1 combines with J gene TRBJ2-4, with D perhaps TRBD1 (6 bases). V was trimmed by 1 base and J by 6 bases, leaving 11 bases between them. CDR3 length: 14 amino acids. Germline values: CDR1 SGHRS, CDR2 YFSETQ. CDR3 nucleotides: TGCGCCAGCAGCTTGTCTGGGGGCTTAAACATTCAGTACTTC. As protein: CASSLSGGLNIQYF.

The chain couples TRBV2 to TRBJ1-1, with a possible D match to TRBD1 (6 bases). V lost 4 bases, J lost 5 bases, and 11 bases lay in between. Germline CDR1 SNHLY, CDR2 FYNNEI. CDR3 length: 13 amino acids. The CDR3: CASSVGASTEAFF. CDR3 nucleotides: TGTGCCAGCAGTGTGGGGGCTTCGACTGAAGCTTTCTTT.

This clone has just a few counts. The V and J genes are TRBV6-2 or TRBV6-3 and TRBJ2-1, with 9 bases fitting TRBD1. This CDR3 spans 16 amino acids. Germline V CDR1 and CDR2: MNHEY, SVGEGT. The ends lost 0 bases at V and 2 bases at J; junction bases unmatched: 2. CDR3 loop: CASSYSTGGTYNEQFF. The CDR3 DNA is TGTGCCAGCAGTTACTCGACAGGGGGGACCTACAATGAGCAGTTCTTC.

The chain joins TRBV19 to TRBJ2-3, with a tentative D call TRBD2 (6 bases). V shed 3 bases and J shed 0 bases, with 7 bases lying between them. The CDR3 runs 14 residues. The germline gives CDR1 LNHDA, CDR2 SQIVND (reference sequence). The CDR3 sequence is CASSIGGSTDTQYF. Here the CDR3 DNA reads TGTGCCAGTAGTATCGGAGGGAGCACAGATACGCAGTATTTT.

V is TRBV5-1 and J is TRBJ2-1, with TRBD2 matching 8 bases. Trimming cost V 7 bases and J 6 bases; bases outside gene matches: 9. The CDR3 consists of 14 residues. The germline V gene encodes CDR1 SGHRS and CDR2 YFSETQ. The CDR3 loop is CASSSPGGPNEQFF. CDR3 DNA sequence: TGCGCCAGCTCCTCCCCGGGGGGGCCCAATGAGCAGTTCTTC.

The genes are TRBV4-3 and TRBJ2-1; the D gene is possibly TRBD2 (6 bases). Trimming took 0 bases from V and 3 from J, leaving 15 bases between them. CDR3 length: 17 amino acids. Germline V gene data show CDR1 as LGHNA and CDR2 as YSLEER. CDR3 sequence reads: CASSQDRPSAVYNEQFF. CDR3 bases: TGCGCCAGCAGCCAAGATCGACCTAGCGCGGTCTACAATGAGCAGTTCTTC.

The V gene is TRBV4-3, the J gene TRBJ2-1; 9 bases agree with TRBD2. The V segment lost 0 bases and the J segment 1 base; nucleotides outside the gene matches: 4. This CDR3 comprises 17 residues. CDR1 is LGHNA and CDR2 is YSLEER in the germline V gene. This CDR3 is CASSQDLAGGSYNEQFF. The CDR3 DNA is TGCGCCAGCAGCCAAGATCTGGCGGGGGGGTCCTACAATGAGCAGTTCTTC.

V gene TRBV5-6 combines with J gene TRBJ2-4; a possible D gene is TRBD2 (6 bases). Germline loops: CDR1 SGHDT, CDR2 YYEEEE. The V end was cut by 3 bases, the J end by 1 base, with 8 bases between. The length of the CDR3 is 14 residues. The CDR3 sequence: CASSSGSAKNIQYF. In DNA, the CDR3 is TGTGCCAGCAGCTCCGGGAGCGCCAAAAACATTCAGTACTTC. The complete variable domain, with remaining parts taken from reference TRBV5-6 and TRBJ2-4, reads DAGVTQSPTHLIKTRGQQVTLRCSPKSGHDTVSWYQQALGQGPQFIFQYYEEEERQRGNFPDRFSGHQFPNYSSELNVNALLLGDSALYLCASSSGSAKNIQYFGAGTRLSVL.

CDR3 DNA sequence: TGTGCCTGGGGACTAGGATTCGGCTACAATGAGCAGTTCTTC. It specifies CAWGLGFGYNEQFF. The rearrangement uses TRBV30 and TRBJ2-1; 7 bases match TRBD2. V shed 5 bases, J shed 3 bases, and the junction held 7 bases outside the gene matches. Germline V gene lookup returns CDR1 GTSNPN and CDR2 SVGIG (reference sequence). This CDR3 comprises 14 residues.